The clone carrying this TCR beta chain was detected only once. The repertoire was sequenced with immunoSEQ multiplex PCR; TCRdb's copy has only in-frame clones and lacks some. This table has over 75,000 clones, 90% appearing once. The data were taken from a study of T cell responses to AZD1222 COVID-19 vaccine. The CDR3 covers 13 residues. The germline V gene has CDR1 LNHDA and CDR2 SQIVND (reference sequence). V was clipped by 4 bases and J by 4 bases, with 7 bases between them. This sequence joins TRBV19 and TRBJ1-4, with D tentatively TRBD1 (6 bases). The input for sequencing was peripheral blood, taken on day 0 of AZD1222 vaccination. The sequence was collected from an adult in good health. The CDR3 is CASSTRGNEKLFF. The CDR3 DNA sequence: TGTGCCAGTAGTACCAGGGGTAATGAAAAACTGTTTTTT.